The 25 T cell receptor beta chains reported below all come from one sample, sequenced in a study of technical replicates of blood from several donors. Data came from immunoSEQ multiplex PCR; TCRdb stores just in-frame clones and leaves some out. The sample gives about 76,000 clones, 65% to 90% of which show up once; approximately 5% is in the top ten. Sample: PBMCs. These receptors originate from a human donor in good health. Some clones in this sample may be carry-over from other donors' samples.

This clone was found a few times. This rearrangement joins TRBV13 to TRBJ2-7; 9 bases fit TRBD1. V shed 1 base, J shed 2 bases, and the junction held 6 bases outside the gene matches. The CDR3 contains 16 residues. Germline-derived CDR1 and CDR2 are PRHDT and FYEKMQ (reference sequence). The CDR3 DNA follows: TGTGCCAGCAGCTTAGTAGGACAGGGGAGTCCCTACGAGCAGTACTTC. As protein: CASSLVGQGSPYEQYF.

The DNA for the CDR3 is TGCGCCAGCAGCTTGCTCTGGACAGGGAGAGAGACCCAGTACTTC. This codes for CASSLLWTGRETQYF. The V and J genes are TRBV5-1 and TRBJ2-5, with 8 bases matching TRBD1. CDR1 and CDR2 (germline): SGHRS, YFSETQ. The CDR3 contains 15 residues. J gave up 4 bases and V 1 base, and 6 bases lay outside the gene matches.

This clone was detected a few times. The chain couples TRBV7-9 to TRBJ1-1, with 7 bases that match TRBD1. The V gene end was trimmed by 1 base and the J gene end by 6 bases; junction bases not matched to a gene: 5. Germline loops: CDR1 SEHNR, CDR2 FQNEAQ (reference sequence). This CDR3 region has 14 residues. The CDR3 DNA reads TGTGCCAGCAGCTTAGGACAGGGAGGCGCTGAAGCTTTCTTT. Residues: CASSLGQGGAEAFF.

The chain links TRBV7-8 to TRBJ1-6; D not resolved. In germline, CDR1 is SGHVS, CDR2 FQNEAQ. Trimming took 0 bases from V and 8 from J, leaving 5 bases between them. CDR3 length: 13 residues. The CDR3 coding sequence is TGTGCCAGCAGCTTAGCGCGGGATTCACCCCTCCACTTT. Protein sequence: CASSLARDSPLHF.

This chain links TRBV7-9 with TRBJ1-3, with a tentative D call TRBD1 (6 bases). The germline V gene encodes CDR1 SEHNR and CDR2 FQNEAQ (reference sequence). There are 14 residues in the CDR3. V lost 5 bases and J 3 bases, leaving 11 bases between the germline ends. The CDR3 DNA reads TGTGCCAGCAGCCAACAGGGTTATGGAAACACCATATATTTT. Protein sequence: CASSQQGYGNTIYF.

The genes are TRBV7-2 and TRBJ1-5, with unresolved D. Germline V gene lookup returns CDR1 SGHTA and CDR2 FQGNSA. The CDR3 covers 14 residues. Deletions cut 2 bases from V and 0 bases from J, with 5 bases between. CDR3 bases: TGTGCCAGCAGCTTACTGTATAGCAATCAGCCCCAGCATTTT. It is translated as CASSLLYSNQPQHF.

V is TRBV30 and J is TRBJ2-7; tentative D call: TRBD2 (5 bases). The CDR3 spans 14 residues. Trimming took 0 bases from V and 0 from J, leaving 9 bases between them. Germline V CDR1 and CDR2: GTSNPN, SVGIG (reference sequence). CDR3 sequence reads: CAWSVGLVSYEQYF. Written as DNA, the CDR3 is TGTGCCTGGAGTGTAGGACTGGTCTCCTACGAGCAGTACTTC. Filled out from reference TRBV30 and TRBJ2-7, the complete variable domain reads SQTIHQWPATLVQPVGSPLSLECTVEGTSNPNLYWYRQAAGRGLQLLFYSVGIGQISSEVPQNLSASRPQDRQFILSSKKLLLSDSGFYLCAWSVGLVSYEQYFGPGTRLTVT.

The rearrangement links TRBV19 to TRBJ2-5; 10 bases are a match to TRBD1. This CDR3 is built from 16 residues. Germline CDR1 reads LNHDA; CDR2 reads SQIVND (reference sequence). J gave up 5 bases and V 4 bases, and 10 bases lay outside the gene matches. The CDR3 DNA reads as TGTGCCAGTAGTACCGGACAGGGGGGATTGTTTGAGACCCAGTACTTC. Translating it yields CASSTGQGGLFETQYF.

The rearrangement links TRBV10-2 to TRBJ2-3, with D maybe TRBD2 (5 bases). This CDR3 region has 15 residues. Looked up from germline, CDR1 is WSHSY and CDR2 is SAAADI. Trimming removed 2 bases at V and 0 bases at J, with 9 bases between. The CDR3 region has the DNA TGCGCCAGCAGTGAGACTAGGATTAGCACAGATACGCAGTATTTT. It encodes CASSETRISTDTQYF.

V is TRBV5-4 and J is TRBJ2-1; D ambiguous. This CDR3 contains 11 residues. With 7 bases removed from V and 10 bases from J, the gap between germline ends came to 12 bases. CDR1 and CDR2 (germline): SGHNT, YYREEE (reference sequence). The CDR3 nucleotides read TGTGCCAGCGGCTCCGGTCGAGAGCAGTTCTTC. Its translation: CASGSGREQFF.

The V gene is TRBV6-1, the J gene TRBJ1-4; 9 bases agree with TRBD1. The CDR3 extends over 16 amino acids. Germline values: CDR1 MNHNS, CDR2 SASEGT. V shed 1 base and J 4 bases; nucleotides not matched to a gene: 4. The CDR3 loop is CASSEGLGQGNEKLFF. For the CDR3, the DNA is TGTGCCAGCAGTGAAGGGTTGGGACAGGGTAATGAAAAACTGTTTTTT.

The chain combines TRBV25-1 with TRBJ1-1; unclear D gene. Germline CDR1 is MGHDK and CDR2 is SYGVNS. The CDR3 extends over 14 amino acids. Trimming stripped 3 bases from V and 3 bases from J, with 11 bases between. The CDR3, as DNA: TGTGCCAGCAGTGAGCTAACCCGGGACACTGAAGCTTTCTTT. Residues: CASSELTRDTEAFF.

This rearrangement joins TRBV4-2 to TRBJ1-3; possible D gene TRBD1, 5 bases. This CDR3 is 18 amino acids long. The V gene lost 0 bases and the J gene lost 4 bases, with 19 bases spanning the gap. CDR1 and CDR2 from the germline V gene are LGHNA and YNFKEQ. The CDR3 nucleotides read TGTGCCAGCAGCCAAGAGAGCGGGGCTCACCCCTGGGGAAACACCATATATTTT. Amino acid sequence: CASSQESGAHPWGNTIYF.

CDR3 in DNA: TGTGCCAGCAGCTTCACGACAGGGGACGAGCAGTACTTC. Translating it yields CASSFTTGDEQYF. The chain carries TRBV11-2 and TRBJ2-7; 8 bases agree with TRBD1. The CDR3 extends over 13 amino acids. Trimming cost V 3 bases and J 5 bases; bases outside gene matches: 3. Germline CDR1 reads SGHAT; CDR2 reads FQNNGV.

The chain combines TRBV7-2 with TRBJ2-7; 10 nucleotides line up with TRBD1. This CDR3 has 15 amino acids. The germline V gene has CDR1 SGHTA and CDR2 FQGNSA. With V trimmed by 6 bases and J by 5 bases, 10 bases remained unmatched. The CDR3, as DNA: TGTGCCAGCAGAACCCGTGCGGACAGGGGGAACGAGCAGTACTTC. It is translated as CASRTRADRGNEQYF.

The gene calls are TRBV19 and TRBJ1-5; D perhaps matches TRBD1 (5 bases). The CDR3 loop spans 15 amino acids. Germline CDR1 and CDR2: LNHDA and SQIVND (reference sequence). With 3 bases removed from V and 4 bases from J, the gap between germline ends came to 13 bases. The chain's CDR3 is CASSMGPYPNQPQHF. CDR3 coding DNA: TGTGCCAGTAGTATGGGGCCATACCCGAATCAGCCCCAGCATTTT. Filled out from reference TRBV19 and TRBJ1-5, the complete variable domain reads DGGITQSPKYLFRKEGQNVTLSCEQNLNHDAMYWYRQDPGQGLRLIYYSQIVNDFQKGDIAEGYSVSREKKESFPLTVTSAQKNPTAFYLCASSMGPYPNQPQHFGDGTRLSIL.

This chain connects TRBV5-6 to TRBJ1-5, with 9 bases identical to TRBD1. CDR1 and CDR2 (germline): SGHDT, YYEEEE. J was trimmed by 8 bases and V by 3 bases; bases with no gene match: 9. CDR3 length: 15 amino acids. CDR3 DNA sequence: TGTGCCAGCAGCTCGTCCCGGGACAGGGTTAAGCCCCAGCATTTT. It codes for CASSSSRDRVKPQHF.

The J gene is TRBJ2-7, the V gene TRBV18; 8 bases fit TRBD1. Unmatched junction bases numbered 10, after V lost 2 bases and J lost 7 bases. The CDR3 length is 15 residues. Germline lookup yields CDR1 KGHSH and CDR2 LQKENI. This CDR3 reads CASSPDRGGFGEQYF. CDR3 sequence (DNA): TGTGCCAGCTCACCAGACAGGGGCGGGTTTGGGGAGCAGTACTTC.

The V and J genes are TRBV5-1 and TRBJ1-1, with D tentatively TRBD1 (6 bases). The CDR3 loop spans 14 amino acids. V lost 0 bases, J lost 6 bases, and 12 bases lay in between. CDR1 is SGHRS and CDR2 is YFSETQ in the germline V gene. The CDR3, as DNA: TGCGCCAGCAGCTTGGAAACAGGGTCCCCTGAAGCTTTCTTT. It translates to CASSLETGSPEAFF. Looking up the rest from reference TRBV5-1 and TRBJ1-1 gives the full variable domain: KAGVTQTPRYLIKTRGQQVTLSCSPISGHRSVSWYQQTPGQGLQFLFEYFSETQRNKGNFPGRFSGRQFSNSRSEMNVSTLELGDSALYLCASSLETGSPEAFFGQGTRLTVV.

CDR3 nucleotides: TGCAGCGTTGACTTCGGACACGGTAATGAAGAGCAGTACTTC. The encoded protein is CSVDFGHGNEEQYF. The chain couples TRBV29-1 to TRBJ2-7, with D perhaps matching TRBD1 (5 bases). The CDR3 runs 14 residues. Germline CDR1 SQVTM, CDR2 ANQGSEA. V was cut by 3 bases and J by 7 bases, with 19 bases left in between.

This rearrangement joins TRBV7-3 to TRBJ1-2; no clear D. V was pared by 2 bases and J by 6 bases, with 19 bases between. This CDR3 is built from 16 residues. Germline V gene data show CDR1 as SGHTA and CDR2 as FQGTGA. The CDR3 nucleotides are TGTGCCAGCAGCTTACCGGGGTACGGGGAAGACGATGGCTACACCTTC. Its protein product is CASSLPGYGEDDGYTF.

The J gene is TRBJ2-7, the V gene TRBV2; D is perhaps TRBD2 (5 bases). CDR1 and CDR2 (germline): SNHLY, FYNNEI. The CDR3 consists of 12 residues. Trimming pared 4 bases from V and 3 bases from J, leaving 7 bases between. This chain's CDR3 is CASSVEGYEQYF. For the CDR3, the DNA is TGTGCCAGCAGTGTAGAGGGCTACGAGCAGTACTTC.

The chain recombines TRBV4-3 with TRBJ1-4; D unresolved. The CDR3 is made up of 16 amino acids. The ends were cut back, 0 bases at V and 5 bases at J, with 13 bases in the middle. From germline, CDR1 is LGHNA and CDR2 YSLEER. Written as DNA, the CDR3 is TGCGCCAGCAGCCAAGATGGCTCGGAGCGGAATGAAAAACTGTTTTTT. Translated, it gives CASSQDGSERNEKLFF.

The chain carries TRBV4-1 and TRBJ1-4; D uncertain. The germline V gene has CDR1 MGHRA and CDR2 YSYEKL. V shed 11 bases and J shed 6 bases, with 22 bases lying between them. This CDR3 is built from 15 residues. The DNA for the CDR3 is TGCGCCGCCAGCAGTCTTCCGCCGGGAGATGAAAAACTGTTTTTT. Its protein is CAASSLPPGDEKLFF.

This CDR3 reads CASSPEPDYGYTF. CDR3 coding DNA: TGTGCCAGCAGCCCCGAGCCGGACTATGGCTACACCTTC. The V and J genes are TRBV7-9 and TRBJ1-2; no reliable D call. CDR1 is SEHNR, CDR2 FQNEAQ, per germline (reference sequence). The germline V and J ends were trimmed by 5 bases and 3 bases, with 10 bases remaining between them. This CDR3 region has 13 residues. The full variable domain, with the rest looked up from reference TRBV7-9 and TRBJ1-2, is DTGVSQNPRHKITKRGQNVTFRCDPISEHNRLYWYRQTLGQGPEFLTYFQNEAQLEKSRLLSDRFSAERPKGSFSTLEIQRTEQGDSAMYLCASSPEPDYGYTFGSGTRLTVV.